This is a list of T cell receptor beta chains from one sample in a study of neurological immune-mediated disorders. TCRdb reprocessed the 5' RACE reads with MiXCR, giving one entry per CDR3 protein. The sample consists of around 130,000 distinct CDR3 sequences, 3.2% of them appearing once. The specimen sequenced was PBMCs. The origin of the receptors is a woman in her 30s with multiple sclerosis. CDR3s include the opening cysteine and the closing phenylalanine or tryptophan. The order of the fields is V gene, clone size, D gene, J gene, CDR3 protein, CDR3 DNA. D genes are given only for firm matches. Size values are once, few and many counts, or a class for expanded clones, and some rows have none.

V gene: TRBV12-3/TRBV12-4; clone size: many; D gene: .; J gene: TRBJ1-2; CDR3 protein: CASSATGTVGGYTF; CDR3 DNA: TGTGCCAGCAGTGCCACCGGGACGGTGGGGGGCTACACCTTC
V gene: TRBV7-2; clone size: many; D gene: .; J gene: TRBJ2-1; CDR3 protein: CASSPMTVTYNEQFF; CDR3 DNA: TGTGCCAGCAGCCCAATGACAGTAACCTACAATGAGCAGTTCTTC
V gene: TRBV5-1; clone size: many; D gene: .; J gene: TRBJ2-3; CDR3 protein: CASSWSVDTQYF; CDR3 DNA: TGCGCCAGCAGCTGGTCGGTGGATACGCAGTATTTT
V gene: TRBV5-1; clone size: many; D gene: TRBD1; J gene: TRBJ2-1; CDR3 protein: CASSPGRDRFLNEQFF; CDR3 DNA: TGCGCCAGCAGTCCGGGGCGGGACAGGTTCCTAAATGAGCAGTTCTTC
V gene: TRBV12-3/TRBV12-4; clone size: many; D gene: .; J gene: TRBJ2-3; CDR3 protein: CASSLGAGGTDTQYF; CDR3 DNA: TGTGCCAGCAGTTTAGGAGCAGGGGGGACAGATACGCAGTATTTT
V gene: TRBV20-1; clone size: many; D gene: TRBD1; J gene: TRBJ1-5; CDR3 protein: CSARDGYRGPAQPQHF; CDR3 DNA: TGCAGTGCTAGAGATGGGTACAGGGGGCCTGCTCAGCCCCAGCATTTT
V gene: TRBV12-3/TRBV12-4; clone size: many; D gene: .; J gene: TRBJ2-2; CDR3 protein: CASRMDTYTGELFF; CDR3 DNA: TGTGCCAGCAGGATGGACACTTACACCGGGGAGCTGTTTTTT
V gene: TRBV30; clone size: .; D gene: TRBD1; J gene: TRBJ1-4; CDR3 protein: CAWEPGQGYEKLFF; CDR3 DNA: TGTGCCTGGGAACCGGGACAGGGGTACGAAAAACTGTTTTTT
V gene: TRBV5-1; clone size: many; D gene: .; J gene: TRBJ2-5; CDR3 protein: CASSSPQETQYF; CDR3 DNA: TGCGCCAGCAGCTCCCCCCAAGAGACCCAGTACTTC
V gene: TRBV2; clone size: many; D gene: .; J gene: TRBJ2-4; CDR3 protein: CASSGWGNIQYF; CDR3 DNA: TGTGCCAGCAGTGGGTGGGGGAACATTCAGTACTTC
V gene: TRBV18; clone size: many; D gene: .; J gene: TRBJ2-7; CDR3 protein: CASSKENEQYF; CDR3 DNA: TGTGCCAGCTCAAAAGAGAACGAGCAGTACTTC
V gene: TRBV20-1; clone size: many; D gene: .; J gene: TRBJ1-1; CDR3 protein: CSARDTSTGAFF; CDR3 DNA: TGCAGTGCTAGAGATACCTCGACAGGAGCTTTCTTT
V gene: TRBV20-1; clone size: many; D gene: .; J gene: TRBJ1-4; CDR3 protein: CSAPTAFPDEKLFF; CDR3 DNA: TGCAGTGCCCCAACGGCCTTCCCGGATGAAAAACTGTTTTTT
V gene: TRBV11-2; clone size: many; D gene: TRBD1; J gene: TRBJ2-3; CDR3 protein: CASSLLGQITDTQYF; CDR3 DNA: TGTGCCAGCAGCTTATTGGGACAGATCACAGATACGCAGTATTTT
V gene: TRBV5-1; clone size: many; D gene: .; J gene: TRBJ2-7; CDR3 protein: CASSWGHRDSYEQYF; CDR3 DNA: TGCGCCAGCAGCTGGGGCCACAGGGATTCCTACGAGCAGTACTTC
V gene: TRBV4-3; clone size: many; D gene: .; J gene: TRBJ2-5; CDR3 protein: CASSRALLETQYF; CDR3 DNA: TGCGCCAGCAGCCGAGCATTGTTAGAGACCCAGTACTTC
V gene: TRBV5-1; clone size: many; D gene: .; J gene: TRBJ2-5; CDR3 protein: CASSLATDQETQYF; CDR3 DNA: TGCGCCAGCAGCTTGGCCACGGACCAAGAGACCCAGTACTTC
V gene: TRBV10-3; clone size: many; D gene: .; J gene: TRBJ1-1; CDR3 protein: CAISGTVNTEAFF; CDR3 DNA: TGTGCCATCAGCGGGACTGTGAACACTGAAGCTTTCTTT
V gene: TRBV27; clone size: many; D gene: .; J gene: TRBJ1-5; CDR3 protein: CASSLSGENQPQHF; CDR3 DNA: TGTGCCAGCAGTTTATCTGGAGAAAATCAGCCCCAGCATTTT
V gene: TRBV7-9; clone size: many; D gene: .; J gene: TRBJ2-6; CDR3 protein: CASSLTIIVSGANVLTF; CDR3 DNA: TGTGCCAGCAGCTTAACAATTATAGTCTCTGGGGCCAACGTCCTGACTTTC
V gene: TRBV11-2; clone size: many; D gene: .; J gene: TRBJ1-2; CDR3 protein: CASSSPGQSYGYTF; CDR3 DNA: TGTGCCAGCAGCTCTCCAGGACAGTCCTATGGCTACACCTTC
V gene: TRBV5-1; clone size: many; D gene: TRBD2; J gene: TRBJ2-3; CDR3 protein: CASSYLAGAGDTQYF; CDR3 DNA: TGCGCCAGCAGCTACCTAGCGGGAGCGGGAGATACGCAGTATTTT
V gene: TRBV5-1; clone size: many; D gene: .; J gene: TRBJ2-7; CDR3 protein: CASSLGQNYEQYF; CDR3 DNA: TGCGCCAGCAGCTTGGGACAAAACTACGAGCAGTACTTC
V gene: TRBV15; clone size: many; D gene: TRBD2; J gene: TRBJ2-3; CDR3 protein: CATRSGASTDTQYF; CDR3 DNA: TGTGCCACCCGAAGCGGGGCTAGCACAGATACGCAGTATTTT
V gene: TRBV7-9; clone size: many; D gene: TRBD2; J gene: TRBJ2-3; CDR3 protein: CASTDGGRLDTQYF; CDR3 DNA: TGTGCCAGCACCGACGGGGGGAGGTTAGATACGCAGTATTTT
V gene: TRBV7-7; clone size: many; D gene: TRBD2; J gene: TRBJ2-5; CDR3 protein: CASSLYPTSGGETQYF; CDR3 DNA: TGTGCCAGCAGCTTATACCCGACTAGCGGGGGAGAGACCCAGTACTTC
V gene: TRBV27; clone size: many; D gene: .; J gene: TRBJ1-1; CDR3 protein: CASSLGAGSTEAFF; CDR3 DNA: TGTGCCAGCAGTTTAGGGGCAGGGAGCACTGAAGCTTTCTTT
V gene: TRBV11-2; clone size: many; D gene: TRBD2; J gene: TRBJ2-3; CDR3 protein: CASSYSGGALTDTQYF; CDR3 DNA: TGTGCCAGCAGCTATAGCGGGGGGGCGTTGACAGATACGCAGTATTTT
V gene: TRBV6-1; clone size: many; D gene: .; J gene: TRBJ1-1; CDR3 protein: CASTLENTEAFF; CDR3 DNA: TGTGCCAGCACCTTAGAGAACACTGAAGCTTTCTTT
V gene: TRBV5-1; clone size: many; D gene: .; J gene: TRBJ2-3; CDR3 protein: CASSLGDSPTDTQYF; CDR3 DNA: TGCGCCAGCAGCTTGGGTGACAGCCCCACAGATACGCAGTATTTT
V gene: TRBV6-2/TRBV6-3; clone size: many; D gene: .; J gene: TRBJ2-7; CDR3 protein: CASKPVTRLDSYEQYF; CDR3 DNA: TGTGCCAGCAAACCAGTTACTAGACTGGACTCCTACGAGCAGTACTTC
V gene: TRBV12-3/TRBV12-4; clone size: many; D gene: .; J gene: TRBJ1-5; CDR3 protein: CASSLRQGGNQPQHF; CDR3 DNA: TGTGCCAGCAGCCTCAGGCAGGGAGGAAATCAGCCCCAGCATTTT
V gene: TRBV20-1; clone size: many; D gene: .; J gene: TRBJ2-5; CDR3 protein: CSAREVLRSETQYF; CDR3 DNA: TGCAGTGCTAGAGAGGTCCTCAGGTCAGAGACCCAGTACTTC
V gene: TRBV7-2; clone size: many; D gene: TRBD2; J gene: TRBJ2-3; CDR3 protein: CASSFSGVTDTQYF; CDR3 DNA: TGTGCCAGCAGCTTTAGCGGGGTCACAGATACGCAGTATTTT
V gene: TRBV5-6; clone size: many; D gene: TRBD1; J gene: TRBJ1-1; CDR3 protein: CASSWEGAEAFF; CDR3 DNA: TGTGCCAGCAGCTGGGAGGGGGCCGAAGCTTTCTTT
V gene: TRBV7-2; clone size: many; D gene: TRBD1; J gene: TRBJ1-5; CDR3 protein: CASSLSPGQGGQPQHF; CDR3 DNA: TGTGCCAGCAGCTTAAGTCCGGGACAGGGGGGACAGCCCCAGCATTTT
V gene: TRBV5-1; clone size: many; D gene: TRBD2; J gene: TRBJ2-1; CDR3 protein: CASSKGTSGYNEQFF; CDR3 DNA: TGCGCCAGCAGCAAAGGGACTAGCGGGTACAATGAGCAGTTCTTC
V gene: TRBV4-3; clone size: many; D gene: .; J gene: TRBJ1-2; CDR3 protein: CASSHSTNYGYTF; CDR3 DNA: TGCGCCAGCAGCCACAGTACAAACTATGGCTACACCTTC
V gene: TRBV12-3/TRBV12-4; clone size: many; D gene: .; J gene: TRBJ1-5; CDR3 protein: CASSLSLQPQHF; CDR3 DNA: TGTGCCAGCAGTTTGTCCCTTCAGCCCCAGCATTTT
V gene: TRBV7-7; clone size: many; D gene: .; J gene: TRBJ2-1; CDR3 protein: CASSLKGAREQFF; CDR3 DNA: TGTGCCAGCAGCTTAAAAGGGGCGAGGGAGCAGTTCTTC
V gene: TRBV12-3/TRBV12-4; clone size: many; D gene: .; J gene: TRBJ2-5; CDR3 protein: CASSPTVRGETQYF; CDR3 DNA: TGTGCCAGCAGTCCGACTGTCAGGGGTGAGACCCAGTACTTC
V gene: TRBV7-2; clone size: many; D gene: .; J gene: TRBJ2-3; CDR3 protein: CASSLAGSDTQYF; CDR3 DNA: TGTGCCAGCAGCTTAGCGGGCTCTGATACGCAGTATTTT
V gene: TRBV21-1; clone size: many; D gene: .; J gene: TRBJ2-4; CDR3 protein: CASDRRGKNIQYF; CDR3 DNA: TGTGCCAGTGACCGCAGGGGGAAAAACATTCAGTACTTC
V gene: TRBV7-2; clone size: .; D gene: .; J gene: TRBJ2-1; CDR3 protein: CASSFSNQGSIEQFF; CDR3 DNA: TGTGCCAGCAGCTTCAGTAATCAAGGCTCAATTGAGCAGTTCTTC
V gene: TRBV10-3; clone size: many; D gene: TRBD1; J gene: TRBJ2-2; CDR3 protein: CAISARTGDTGELFF; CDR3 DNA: TGTGCCATCAGCGCCCGGACAGGGGACACCGGGGAGCTGTTTTTT
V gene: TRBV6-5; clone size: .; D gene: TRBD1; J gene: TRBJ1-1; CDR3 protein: CASSAYTPGQGLGNTEAFF; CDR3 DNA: TGTGCCAGCAGTGCATACACACCGGGACAGGGACTAGGGAACACTGAAGCTTTCTTT
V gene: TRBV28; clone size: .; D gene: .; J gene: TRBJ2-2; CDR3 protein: CASSWVAESGELFF; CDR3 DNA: TGTGCCAGCAGTTGGGTGGCGGAGTCCGGGGAGCTGTTTTTT
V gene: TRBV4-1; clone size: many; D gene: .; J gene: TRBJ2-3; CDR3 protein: CASSQVVSLLADTQYF; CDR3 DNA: TGCGCCAGCAGCCAAGTGGTCTCTCTATTAGCAGATACGCAGTATTTT
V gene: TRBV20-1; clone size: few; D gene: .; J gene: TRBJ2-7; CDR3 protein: CSARWPGVDSEQYF; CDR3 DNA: TGCAGTGCTAGATGGCCGGGAGTAGATAGCGAGCAGTACTTC